A selection of T cell receptor beta chains follows, all from one sample in a study of T cell responses to AZD1222 COVID-19 vaccine. Profiling relied on immunoSEQ multiplex PCR, and the TCRdb table lists in-frame clones only, not all of them. The repertoire consists of roughly 140,000 clones, with about 91% occurring once and the leading ten covering 3% to 3.5%. Specimen: peripheral blood, collected on day 0 of MenACWY control vaccination. The receptor set was obtained from an adult in good health. Each CDR3 is given with its conserved first and last residue. The D gene is left open where the match is weak. Size is stated for part of the rows, as once, few or many counts, or as a class when the clone is expanded.

d_call,clone_size,j_call,v_call,cdr3_nt,cdr3_aa
.,.,TRBJ2-4,TRBV6-1,TGTGCCAGCAGAATGACACTGACAAGGGAAAACATTCAGTACTTC,CASRMTLTRENIQYF
TRBD1,.,TRBJ1-3,TRBV11-2,TGTGCCAGCAGCTTAGGACACAGGGGAGGTGGAAACACCATATATTTT,CASSLGHRGGGNTIYF
TRBD2,.,TRBJ2-1,TRBV7-3,TGTGCCAGCAGCCGACTAGCGGGAGTGTATGATGAGCAGTTCTTC,CASSRLAGVYDEQFF
.,.,TRBJ2-2,TRBV28,TGTGCCAGCAGTTTGGAGGGAGGTAACACCGGGGAGCTGTTTTTT,CASSLEGGNTGELFF
.,.,TRBJ2-4,TRBV15,TGTGCCACCAGCAGCAACAGAGTAATAGCCAAAAACATTCAGTACTTC,CATSSNRVIAKNIQYF
.,.,TRBJ2-2,TRBV4-3,TGCGCCAGCAGCCAAGATGCCGGGGAGCTGTTTTTT,CASSQDAGELFF
.,once,TRBJ2-2,TRBV15,TGTGCCACCAGCAGAGACCAGAACACCGGGGAGCTGTTTTTT,CATSRDQNTGELFF
.,once,TRBJ2-3,TRBV30,TGTGCCTGGAGTACCACGAGGTTGGGTACAGATACGCAGTATTTT,CAWSTTRLGTDTQYF
.,.,TRBJ2-1,TRBV7-2,TGTGCCAGCAGCCACCCCGCGGGCTCCTACAATGAGCAGTTCTTC,CASSHPAGSYNEQFF
.,.,TRBJ1-1,TRBV7-2,TGTGCCAGCAGCTTACAGGGAATGGGGAACACTGAAGCTTTCTTT,CASSLQGMGNTEAFF
.,.,TRBJ1-1,TRBV28,TGTGCCAGCAGTTTAGAGGGGAGAGGATTGGGCACTGAAGCTTTCTTT,CASSLEGRGLGTEAFF
.,.,TRBJ2-1,TRBV2,TGTGCCAGCAAACGACAGGCAAACAATGAGCAGTTCTTC,CASKRQANNEQFF
.,.,TRBJ2-1,TRBV4-2,TGTGCCAGCAGACCGATGCTTGGTCCCTACAATGAGCAGTTCTTC,CASRPMLGPYNEQFF
TRBD2,.,TRBJ2-1,TRBV24-1,TGTGCCACCAGTGACCCGGGACTAGCGGGGGGGAAGGATGAGCAGTTCTTC,CATSDPGLAGGKDEQFF
.,.,TRBJ2-5,TRBV6-5,TGTGCCAGCAGTCTCCGGGGGCGTTCAGAGACCCAGTACTTC,CASSLRGRSETQYF
.,.,TRBJ2-4,TRBV7-2,TGTGCCAGCAGCTTAGGGCAGCCAATAGCCAAAAACATTCAGTACTTC,CASSLGQPIAKNIQYF
.,.,TRBJ1-4,TRBV4-3,TGCGCCAGCAGCCATCACTTCGGGAGGGATCGGGAAAAACTGTTTTTT,CASSHHFGRDREKLFF
.,.,TRBJ2-1,TRBV2,TGTGCCAGCCAAGAGTGGCGGGACAATGAGCAGTTCTTC,CASQEWRDNEQFF
.,.,TRBJ1-1,TRBV11-3,TGTGCCAGCAGCTACATGAAGAACACCGAAGCTTTCTTT,CASSYMKNTEAFF
TRBD2,.,TRBJ2-3,TRBV5-1,TGCGCCAGCAGCTTGGCCTTAGCGGGGACAACTAGCACAGATACGCAGTATTTT,CASSLALAGTTSTDTQYF
TRBD1,.,TRBJ2-1,TRBV14,TGTGCCAGCAGCCAAGGTCAGGGACAGGGGGCGGTCTACAATGAGCAGTTCTTC,CASSQGQGQGAVYNEQFF
.,.,TRBJ1-6,TRBV7-2,TGTGCCAGCAGCTTAAACAGGGACAATTCACCCCTCCACTTT,CASSLNRDNSPLHF
TRBD1,.,TRBJ1-2,TRBV9,TGTGCCAGCAGCCCGGACAGGGCCTATAACTATGGCTACACCTTC,CASSPDRAYNYGYTF
.,few,TRBJ2-7,TRBV7-2,TGTGCCAGCAGCACCCGGCCTCAGGGAGACGAGCAGTACTTC,CASSTRPQGDEQYF
.,.,TRBJ1-2,TRBV4-1,TGCGCCAGCAGCTATTCAGTGGGTAAGGTCTATGGCTACACCTTC,CASSYSVGKVYGYTF
.,.,TRBJ1-1,TRBV27,TGTGCCAGCAGTTCCCTGAAGCGGCTGGACACTGAAGCTTTCTTT,CASSSLKRLDTEAFF
TRBD1,once,TRBJ1-5,TRBV2,TGTGCCAGCAGTGGGGACAGGGGAGATCAGCCCCAGCATTTT,CASSGDRGDQPQHF
.,.,TRBJ2-7,TRBV6-6,TGTGCCAGCAGTTACCGCGGGGCCGAGCAGTACTTC,CASSYRGAEQYF
.,.,TRBJ1-2,TRBV29-1,TGCAGCGTGACACTTGGGGATGGCTACACCTTC,CSVTLGDGYTF
.,.,TRBJ1-3,TRBV6-2/TRBV6-3,TGTGCCAGCAGTTACTCGAGGACCTACTCTGGAAACACCATATATTTT,CASSYSRTYSGNTIYF
.,once,TRBJ2-7,TRBV24-1,TGTGCCACCAGTGGAGGTTTGGGTCACGAGCAGTACTTC,CATSGGLGHEQYF
.,.,TRBJ1-3,TRBV7-2,TGTGCCAGCAGCTTACTAGGGACCTATTCATCTGGAAACACCATATATTTT,CASSLLGTYSSGNTIYF
.,once,TRBJ1-6,TRBV4-1,TGCGCCAGCAGCCACGGGGCCCCCCGGGCCCTTAATTCACCCCTCCACTTT,CASSHGAPRALNSPLHF
.,.,TRBJ2-7,TRBV5-5,TGTGCCAGCAGCTTGGTAACAGCATCCTACGAGCAGTACTTC,CASSLVTASYEQYF
TRBD1,once,TRBJ2-2,TRBV5-1,TGCGCCAGCAGCGGGACAGGGACCTCGAACACCGGGGAGCTGTTTTTT,CASSGTGTSNTGELFF
.,.,TRBJ2-1,TRBV7-9,TGTGCCAGCAGCTTAGGATTTGGTCTTTTCAATGAGCAGTTCTTC,CASSLGFGLFNEQFF
.,.,TRBJ1-6,TRBV7-3,TGTGCCAGCAGCACGGGCCAGACCTATAATTCACCCCTCCACTTT,CASSTGQTYNSPLHF
.,.,TRBJ2-1,TRBV2,TGTGCCAGCAGTGAATTGAGGTTTGCGAATGAGCAGTTCTTC,CASSELRFANEQFF
.,.,TRBJ2-5,TRBV9,TGTGCCAGCAGTTCCGAGGAGACCCAGTACTTC,CASSSEETQYF
TRBD1,.,TRBJ1-1,TRBV5-1,TGCGCCAGCAGCCGGACGACAGGGGGTCAAGGATCTGAAGCTTTCTTT,CASSRTTGGQGSEAFF